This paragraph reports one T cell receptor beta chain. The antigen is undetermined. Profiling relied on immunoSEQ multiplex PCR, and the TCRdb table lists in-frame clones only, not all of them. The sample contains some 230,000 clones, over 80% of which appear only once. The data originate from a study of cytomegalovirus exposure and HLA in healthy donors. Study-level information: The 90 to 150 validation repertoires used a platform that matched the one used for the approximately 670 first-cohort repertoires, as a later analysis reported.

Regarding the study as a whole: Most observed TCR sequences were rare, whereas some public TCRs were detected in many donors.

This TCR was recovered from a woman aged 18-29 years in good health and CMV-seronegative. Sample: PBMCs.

The CDR3: CSVGRQGEAFF. The CDR3 DNA sequence: TGCAGCGTGGGAAGACAGGGAGAGGCTTTCTTT. The chain employs TRBV29-1 and TRBJ1-1; 7 nucleotides line up with TRBD1. The J segment lost 11 bases and the V segment lost 6 bases, leaving 9 bases of the junction unmatched. Looked up from germline, CDR1 is SQVTM and CDR2 is ANQGSEA. The CDR3 loop spans 11 amino acids.